The 5 T cell receptor beta chains presented below share a single source sample, sequenced in a study of blood T cell repertoires in COVID-19. TCRdb's table, derived via immunoSEQ multiplex PCR, lists solely in-frame clones and lacks some. The sample yields more than 250,000 clones, 70% to 90% seen once. What was sequenced was PBMCs or T cells enriched from blood (not recorded which). These receptors came from a woman under 40 who had recovered from COVID-19.

The V and J genes are TRBV9 and TRBJ1-1, with 8 bases lining up with TRBD1. The CDR3 loop spans 15 amino acids. Germline V gives CDR1 SGDLS, CDR2 YYNGEE. J lost 3 bases, V lost 4 bases, and 8 bases had no gene match. The CDR3 sequence is CASSPGQGRDTEAFF. CDR3 nucleotides: TGTGCCAGCAGCCCAGGACAGGGTAGAGACACTGAAGCTTTCTTT. Full variable domain (missing parts from reference TRBV9 and TRBJ1-1): DSGVTQTPKHLITATGQRVTLRCSPRSGDLSVYWYQQSLDQGLQFLIQYYNGEERAKGNILERFSAQQFPDLHSELNLSSLELGDSALYFCASSPGQGRDTEAFFGQGTRLTVV.

The gene calls are TRBV20-1 and TRBJ1-1, with D hard to call. Germline CDR1 DFQATT, CDR2 SNEGSKA (reference sequence). There are 11 residues in the CDR3. V lost 3 bases and J lost 3, with 5 bases in between. In DNA, the CDR3 is TGCAGTGCTAGTGCGGACACTGAAGCTTTCTTT. It specifies CSASADTEAFF.

This chain's CDR3 is CASNLGGINQPQHF. The CDR3 DNA reads as TGTGCCAGTAACCTTGGAGGAATCAATCAGCCCCAGCATTTT. The chain joins TRBV19 to TRBJ1-5; D unclear. Looked up from germline, CDR1 is LNHDA and CDR2 is SQIVND (reference sequence). The CDR3 contains 14 residues. Trimming removed 7 bases from V and 3 bases from J, with 13 bases in between. The variable domain in full, with the rest retrieved from reference TRBV19 and TRBJ1-5, is DGGITQSPKYLFRKEGQNVTLSCEQNLNHDAMYWYRQDPGQGLRLIYYSQIVNDFQKGDIAEGYSVSREKKESFPLTVTSAQKNPTAFYLCASNLGGINQPQHFGDGTRLSIL.

The V call is TRBV7-2, the J call TRBJ1-2, with TRBD1 matching 8 bases. After removal of 4 bases from V and 2 bases from J, the junction contained 3 bases not matched to a gene. Germline CDR1 reads SGHTA; CDR2 reads FQGNSA. The CDR3 runs to 14 residues. The CDR3 DNA sequence: TGTGCCAGCAGCTCAGGGACAGGAAACTATGGCTACACCTTC. Its protein product is CASSSGTGNYGYTF.

Here the CDR3 reads CASSSGGLAKNIQYF. The CDR3 DNA reads TGTGCCAGCAGTTCGGGCGGACTAGCCAAAAACATTCAGTACTTC. The chain employs TRBV28 and TRBJ2-4; possibly TRBD2 for D (5 bases). The CDR3 is 15 residues long. Germline loops: CDR1 MDHEN, CDR2 SYDVKM. V lost 4 bases and J 0 bases, leaving 10 bases between the germline ends. Full variable domain (remainder filled in from reference TRBV28 and TRBJ2-4): DVKVTQSSRYLVKRTGEKVFLECVQDMDHENMFWYRQDPGLGLRLIYFSYDVKMKEKGDIPEGYSVSREKKERFSLILESASTNQTSMYLCASSSGGLAKNIQYFGAGTRLSVL.